This T cell receptor beta chain was sequenced for a study of T cell repertoires in cytomegalovirus infection. About the research overall: An indication of both CMV infection and matching HLA type came from public TCR beta signatures.

Overall study findings and caveats: HLA-C-restricted TCR beta clonotypes specific for CMV led the ex vivo response. Cumulated frequencies of public TCR beta families served to identify carriers of CMV plus the relevant HLA.

The CDR3 is made up of 13 amino acids. Germline CDR1 and CDR2: SGHTA and FQGTGA. Trimming cost V 2 bases and J 6 bases, with 10 bases left between them. This clonotype showed up just a few times. The antigen is undetermined. TCRdb re-analysed the reads in MiXCR, keeping a single row per CDR3 protein. This table has around 130,000 distinct CDR3 sequences, 20% to 30% appearing once. This clonotype was sampled from a human donor in good health (CMV status not recorded). Some clones in this sample may be carry-over from other donors' samples. The sequenced sample was PBMCs, sequenced either directly or after in vitro stimulation (not recorded which). V is TRBV7-3 and J is TRBJ1-2; D is ambiguous. The DNA for the CDR3 is TGTGCCAGCAGCTTAGCCCTCGGCGATGGCTACACCTTC. Its translation: CASSLALGDGYTF. The whole variable domain, remainder taken from reference TRBV7-3 and TRBJ1-2, is GAGVSQTPSNKVTEKGKYVELRCDPISGHTALYWYRQSLGQGPEFLIYFQGTGAADDSGLPNDRFFAVRPEGSVSTLKIQRTERGDSAVYLCASSLALGDGYTFGSGTRLTVV.